This TCR beta chain was recovered during a study of PD-L1 blockade in urothelial cancer. Time point: pretreatment peripheral blood. Profiled with immunoSEQ multiplex PCR; TCRdb holds only in-frame clones, not every one. The repertoire includes about 52,000 clones, roughly 75% of them detected once, and roughly 4% sits in the top ten. This clone was seen a few times. The sequencing here drew on PBMCs, taken around atezolizumab (anti-PD-L1) treatment. The TCR originated in a man between 65 and 79 years old with urothelial cancer.

Here the CDR3 DNA reads TGTGCCAGCAGCTCCGGACAGGGTTTTACCTACGAGCAGTACTTC. As protein: CASSSGQGFTYEQYF. The V call is TRBV7-9, the J call TRBJ2-7; 8 bases line up with TRBD1. The V gene's germline CDR1 is SEHNR and CDR2 FQNEAQ (reference sequence). This CDR3 contains 15 residues. V gave up 4 bases and J gave up 2 bases; unmatched junction bases: 7. The variable domain in full, with the rest retrieved from reference TRBV7-9 and TRBJ2-7, is DTGVSQNPRHKITKRGQNVTFRCDPISEHNRLYWYRQTLGQGPEFLTYFQNEAQLEKSRLLSDRFSAERPKGSFSTLEIQRTEQGDSAMYLCASSSGQGFTYEQYFGPGTRLTVT.